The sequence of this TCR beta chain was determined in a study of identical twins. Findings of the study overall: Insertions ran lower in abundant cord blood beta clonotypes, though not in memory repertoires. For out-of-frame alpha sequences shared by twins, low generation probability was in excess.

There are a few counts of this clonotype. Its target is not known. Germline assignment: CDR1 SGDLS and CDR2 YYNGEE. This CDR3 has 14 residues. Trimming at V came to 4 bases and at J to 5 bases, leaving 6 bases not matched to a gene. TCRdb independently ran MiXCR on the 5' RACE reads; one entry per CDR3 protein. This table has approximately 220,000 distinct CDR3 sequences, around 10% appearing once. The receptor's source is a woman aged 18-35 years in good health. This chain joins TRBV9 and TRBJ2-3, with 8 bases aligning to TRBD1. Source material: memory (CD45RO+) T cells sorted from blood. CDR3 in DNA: TGTGCCAGCAGCCAGGGACAGGTAGGAGATACGCAGTATTTT. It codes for CASSQGQVGDTQYF.